This TCR beta chain was documented in a study of chemoradiotherapy in HPV16-positive cancers. Method: immunoSEQ multiplex PCR; TCRdb's copy keeps in-frame clones and lacks some. The sample records around 68,000 clones, roughly 86% being singletons. V was pared by 8 bases and J by 7 bases, with 7 bases of the junction left unmatched. Germline-derived CDR1 and CDR2 are MRHNA and SNTAGT. The CDR3 contains 14 residues. This specimen consisted of blood, obtained from a patient who underwent chemoradiotherapy. This TCR came from a human donor with HPV-associated anogenital cancer. The chain employs TRBV6-4 and TRBJ2-1; 11 bases align to TRBD2. The CDR3 sequence is CASQGLAEGNEQFF. In nucleotides, the CDR3 is TGTGCCAGCCAGGGACTAGCGGAAGGTAATGAGCAGTTCTTC.